This TCR beta chain originates from a study of vaccination and CD4 T cells after COVID-19. Whole-study context: The authors exposed cells to overlapping spike peptides derived from SARS-CoV-2, HCoV-NL63, HCoV-OC43 and HCoV-229E.

Study-wide findings and caveats: SARS-CoV-2-reactive clonotype medians increased from roughly 22 to 38, not significantly.

The Oncomine TCR Beta short-read assay generated sequence data from the DNA of cultured CD4+ T cells. MiXCR, applied by TCRdb to the PCR reads, yields one record per CDR3 protein. The sample lists roughly 16,000 distinct CDR3 sequences, 60% to 75% occurring once. Treatment of the sample: roughly nine-day PBMC culture with coronavirus spike peptide pools or control peptides (ViraFEST assay). Once peptide pools had expanded antigen-specific T cells, ViraFEST sequenced TCRs. Both day 3 and day 7 involved replacing half of the medium with fresh IL-2 medium. A remark on this clonotype: Its specificity is unknown.

The sequenced sample was CD4+ T cells from blood, cultured in vitro. The source is a human donor who had recovered from COVID-19.

CDR3 loop: CASSPQILGGSYNEQFF. The CDR3 nucleotides are TGTGCCAGCAGTCCCCAAATCCTGGGAGGTAGCTACAATGAGCAGTTCTTC. The chain couples TRBV27 to TRBJ2-1, with D possibly TRBD2 on 6 matching bases. The CDR3 has 17 residues. V was trimmed by 5 bases and J by 3 bases, leaving 20 bases between them. Per germline, CDR1 MNHEY and CDR2 SMNVEV (reference sequence).